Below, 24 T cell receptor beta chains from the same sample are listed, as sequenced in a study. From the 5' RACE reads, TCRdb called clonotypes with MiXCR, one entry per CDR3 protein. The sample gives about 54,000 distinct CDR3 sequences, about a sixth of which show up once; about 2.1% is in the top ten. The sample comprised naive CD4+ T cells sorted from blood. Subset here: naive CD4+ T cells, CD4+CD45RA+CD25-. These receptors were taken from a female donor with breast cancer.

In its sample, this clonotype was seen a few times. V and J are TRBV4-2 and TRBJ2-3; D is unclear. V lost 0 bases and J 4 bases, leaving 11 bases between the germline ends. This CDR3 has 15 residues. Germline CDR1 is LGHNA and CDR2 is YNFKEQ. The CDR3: CASSQDQGAPDTQYF. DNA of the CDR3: TGTGCCAGCAGCCAAGACCAAGGAGCCCCAGATACGCAGTATTTT.

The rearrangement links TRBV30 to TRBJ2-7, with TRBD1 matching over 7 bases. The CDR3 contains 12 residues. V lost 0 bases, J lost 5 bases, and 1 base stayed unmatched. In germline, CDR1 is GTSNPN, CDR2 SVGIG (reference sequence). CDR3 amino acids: CAWSVQGHEQYF. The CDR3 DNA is TGTGCCTGGAGTGTACAGGGGCACGAGCAGTACTTC.

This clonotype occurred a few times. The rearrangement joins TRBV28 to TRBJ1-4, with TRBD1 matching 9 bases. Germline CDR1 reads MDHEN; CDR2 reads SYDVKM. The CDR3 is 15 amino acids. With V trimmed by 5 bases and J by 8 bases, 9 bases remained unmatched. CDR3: CASSAPTGGYEKLFF. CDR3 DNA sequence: TGTGCCAGCAGTGCCCCGACAGGGGGATACGAAAAACTGTTTTTT.

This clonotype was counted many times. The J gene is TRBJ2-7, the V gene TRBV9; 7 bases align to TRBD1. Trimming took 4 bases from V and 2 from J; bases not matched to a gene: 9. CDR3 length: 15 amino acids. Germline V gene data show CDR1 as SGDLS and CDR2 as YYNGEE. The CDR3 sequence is CASSRGQSFTYEQYF. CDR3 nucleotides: TGTGCCAGCAGCCGGGGACAGTCATTCACCTACGAGCAGTACTTC.

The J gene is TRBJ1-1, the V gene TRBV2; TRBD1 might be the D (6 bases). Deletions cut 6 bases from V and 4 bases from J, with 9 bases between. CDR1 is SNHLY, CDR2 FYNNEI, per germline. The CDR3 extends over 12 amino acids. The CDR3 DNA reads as TGTGCCAGCAGGGTCAGGGGCACTGAAGCTTTCTTT. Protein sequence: CASRVRGTEAFF. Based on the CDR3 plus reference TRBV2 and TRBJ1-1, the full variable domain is EPEVTQTPSHQVTQMGQEVILRCVPISNHLYFYWYRQILGQKVEFLVSFYNNEISEKSEIFDDQFSVERPDGSNFTLKIRSTKLEDSAMYFCASRVRGTEAFFGQGTRLTVV.

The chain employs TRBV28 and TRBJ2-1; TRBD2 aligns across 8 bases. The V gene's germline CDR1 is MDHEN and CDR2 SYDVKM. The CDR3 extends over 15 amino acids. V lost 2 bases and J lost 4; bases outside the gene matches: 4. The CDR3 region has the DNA TGTGCCAGCAGTTTACCTAGCGGGCCATACAATGAGCAGTTCTTC. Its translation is CASSLPSGPYNEQFF.

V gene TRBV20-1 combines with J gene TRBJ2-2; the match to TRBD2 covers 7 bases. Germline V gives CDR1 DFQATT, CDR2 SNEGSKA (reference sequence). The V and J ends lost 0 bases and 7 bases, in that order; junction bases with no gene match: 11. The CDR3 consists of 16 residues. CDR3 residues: CSAREFSSGTGGELFF. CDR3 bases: TGCAGTGCTAGAGAATTCTCAAGCGGGACGGGCGGGGAGCTGTTTTTT.

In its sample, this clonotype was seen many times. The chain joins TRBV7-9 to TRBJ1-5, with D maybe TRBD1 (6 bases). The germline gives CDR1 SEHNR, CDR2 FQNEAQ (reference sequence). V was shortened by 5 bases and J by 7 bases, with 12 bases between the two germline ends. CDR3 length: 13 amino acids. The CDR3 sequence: CASSVRGSQPQHF. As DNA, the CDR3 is TGTGCCAGCAGCGTCAGGGGTAGCCAGCCCCAGCATTTT.

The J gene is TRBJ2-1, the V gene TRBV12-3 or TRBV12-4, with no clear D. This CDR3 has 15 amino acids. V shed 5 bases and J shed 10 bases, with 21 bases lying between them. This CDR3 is CASSLTRTTMGEQFF. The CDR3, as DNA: TGTGCCAGCAGTCTAACCCGGACCACCATGGGGGAGCAGTTCTTC.

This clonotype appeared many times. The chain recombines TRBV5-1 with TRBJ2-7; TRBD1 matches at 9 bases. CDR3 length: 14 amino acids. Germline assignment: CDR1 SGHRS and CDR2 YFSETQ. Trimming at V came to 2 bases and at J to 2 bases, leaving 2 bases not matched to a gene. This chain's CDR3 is CASSFYRGPYEQYF. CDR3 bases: TGCGCCAGCAGCTTCTACAGGGGGCCCTACGAGCAGTACTTC.

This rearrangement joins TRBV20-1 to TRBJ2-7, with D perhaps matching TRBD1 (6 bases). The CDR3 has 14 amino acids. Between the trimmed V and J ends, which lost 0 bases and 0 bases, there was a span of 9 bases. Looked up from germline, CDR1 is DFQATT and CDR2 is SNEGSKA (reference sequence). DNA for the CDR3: TGCAGTGCTAGAGAGCAACAGGGCTCCTACGAGCAGTACTTC. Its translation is CSAREQQGSYEQYF.

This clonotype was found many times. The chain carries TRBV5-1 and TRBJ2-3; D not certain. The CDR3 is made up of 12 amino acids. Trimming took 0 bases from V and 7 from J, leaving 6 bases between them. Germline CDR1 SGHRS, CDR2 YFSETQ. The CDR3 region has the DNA TGCGCCAGCAGCTTGGCCTTCCATACGCAGTATTTT. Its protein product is CASSLAFHTQYF.

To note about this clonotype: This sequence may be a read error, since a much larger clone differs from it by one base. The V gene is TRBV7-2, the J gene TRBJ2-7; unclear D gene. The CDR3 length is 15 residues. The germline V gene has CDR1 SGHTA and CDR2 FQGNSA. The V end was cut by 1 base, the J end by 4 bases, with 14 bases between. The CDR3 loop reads CASSLDSWGPYEQYF. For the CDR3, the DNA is TGTGCCAGCAGCTTAGATTCATGGGGTCCGTACGAGCAGTACTTC.

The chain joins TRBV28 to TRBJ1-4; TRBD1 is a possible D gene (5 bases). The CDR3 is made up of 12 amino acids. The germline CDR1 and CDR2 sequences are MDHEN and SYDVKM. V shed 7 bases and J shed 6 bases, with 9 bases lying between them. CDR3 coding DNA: TGTGCCAGCACAGGGATGGATGAAAAACTGTTTTTT. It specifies CASTGMDEKLFF. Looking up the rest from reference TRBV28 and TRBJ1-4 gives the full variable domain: DVKVTQSSRYLVKRTGEKVFLECVQDMDHENMFWYRQDPGLGLRLIYFSYDVKMKEKGDIPEGYSVSREKKERFSLILESASTNQTSMYLCASTGMDEKLFFGSGTQLSVL.

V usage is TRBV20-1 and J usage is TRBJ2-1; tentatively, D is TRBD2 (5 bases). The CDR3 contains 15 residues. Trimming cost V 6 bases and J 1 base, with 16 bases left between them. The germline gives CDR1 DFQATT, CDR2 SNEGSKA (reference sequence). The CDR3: CSAWGRGASYNEQFF. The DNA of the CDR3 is TGCAGTGCGTGGGGTCGGGGAGCGTCCTACAATGAGCAGTTCTTC.

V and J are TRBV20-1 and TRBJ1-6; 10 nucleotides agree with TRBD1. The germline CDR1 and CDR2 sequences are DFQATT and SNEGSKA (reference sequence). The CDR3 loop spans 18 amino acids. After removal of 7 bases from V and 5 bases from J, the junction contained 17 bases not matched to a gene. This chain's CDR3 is CSGLRSAGQGINNSPLHF. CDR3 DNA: TGCAGTGGATTAAGGTCCGCGGGACAGGGGATTAATAATTCACCCCTCCACTTT.

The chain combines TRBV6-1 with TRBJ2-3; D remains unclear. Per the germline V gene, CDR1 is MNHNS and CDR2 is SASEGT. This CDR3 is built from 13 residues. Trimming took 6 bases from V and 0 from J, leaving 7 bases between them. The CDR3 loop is CASRASSTDTQYF. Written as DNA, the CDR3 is TGTGCCAGCAGGGCCAGTAGCACAGATACGCAGTATTTT.

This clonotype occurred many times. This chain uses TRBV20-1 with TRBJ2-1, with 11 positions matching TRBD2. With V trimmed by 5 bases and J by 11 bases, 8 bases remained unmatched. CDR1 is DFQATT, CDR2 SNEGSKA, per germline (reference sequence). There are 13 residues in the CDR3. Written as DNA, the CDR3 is TGCAGTGCTCGATTACTAGCGGGAGAGAAGCAGTTCTTC. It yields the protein CSARLLAGEKQFF.

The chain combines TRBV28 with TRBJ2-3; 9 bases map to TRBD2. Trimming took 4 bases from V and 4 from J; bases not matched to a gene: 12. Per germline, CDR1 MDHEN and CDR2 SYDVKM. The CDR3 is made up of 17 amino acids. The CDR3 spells CASSSPASGKVADTQYF. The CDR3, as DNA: TGTGCCAGCAGTTCCCCCGCTAGCGGGAAAGTTGCAGATACGCAGTATTTT.

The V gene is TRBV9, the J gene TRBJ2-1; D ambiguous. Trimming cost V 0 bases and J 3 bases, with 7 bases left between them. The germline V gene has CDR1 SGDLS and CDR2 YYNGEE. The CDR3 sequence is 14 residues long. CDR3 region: CASSVGDFYNEQFF. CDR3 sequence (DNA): TGTGCCAGCAGCGTAGGGGATTTCTACAATGAGCAGTTCTTC.

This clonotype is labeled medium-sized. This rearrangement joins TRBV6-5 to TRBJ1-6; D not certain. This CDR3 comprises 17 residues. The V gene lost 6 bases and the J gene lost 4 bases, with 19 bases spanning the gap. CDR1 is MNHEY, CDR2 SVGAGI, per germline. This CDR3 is CASRPSRRDSYNSPLHF. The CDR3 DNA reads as TGTGCCAGCAGACCCAGTAGGAGGGATTCTTATAATTCACCCCTCCACTTT.

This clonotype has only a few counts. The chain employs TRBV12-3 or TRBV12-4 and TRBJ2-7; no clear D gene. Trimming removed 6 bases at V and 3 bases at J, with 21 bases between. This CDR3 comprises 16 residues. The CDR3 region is CASSLNRVTLLYEQYF. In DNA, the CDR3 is TGTGCCAGCAGCCTAAACCGCGTGACTCTCCTCTACGAGCAGTACTTC.

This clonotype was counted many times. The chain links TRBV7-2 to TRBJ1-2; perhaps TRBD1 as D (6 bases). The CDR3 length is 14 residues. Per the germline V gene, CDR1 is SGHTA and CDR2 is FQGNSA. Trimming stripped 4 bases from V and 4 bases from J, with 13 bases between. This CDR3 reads CASSSWTDVYGYTF. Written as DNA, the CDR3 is TGTGCCAGCAGCTCGTGGACAGATGTCTATGGCTACACCTTC.

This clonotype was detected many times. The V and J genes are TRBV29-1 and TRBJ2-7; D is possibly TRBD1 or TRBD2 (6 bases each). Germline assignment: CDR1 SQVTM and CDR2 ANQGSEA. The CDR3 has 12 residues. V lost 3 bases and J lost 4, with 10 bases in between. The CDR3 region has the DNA TGCAGCGTTGAGACAGGAGGGTACGAGCAGTACTTC. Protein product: CSVETGGYEQYF.